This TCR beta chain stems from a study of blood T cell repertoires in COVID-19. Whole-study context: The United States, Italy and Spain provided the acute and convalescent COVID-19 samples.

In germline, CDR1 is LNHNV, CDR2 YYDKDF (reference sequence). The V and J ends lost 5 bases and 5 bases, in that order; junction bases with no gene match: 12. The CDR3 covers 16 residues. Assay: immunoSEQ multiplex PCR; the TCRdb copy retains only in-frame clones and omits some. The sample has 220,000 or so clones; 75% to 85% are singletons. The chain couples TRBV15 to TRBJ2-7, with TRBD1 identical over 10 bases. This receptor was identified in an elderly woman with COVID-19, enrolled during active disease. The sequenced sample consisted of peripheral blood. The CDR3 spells CATSRFSGQGFHEQYF. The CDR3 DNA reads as TGTGCCACCAGCCGATTTTCGGGACAGGGGTTCCACGAGCAGTACTTC.